This TCR beta chain was identified during a study of cytomegalovirus exposure and HLA in healthy donors. Data came from immunoSEQ multiplex PCR; TCRdb stores just in-frame clones and leaves some out. The sample records around 170,000 clones, about 85% being singletons. Study observations and caveats: It was confirmed in vitro that a few of the CMV-associated chains were specific for CMV antigens.

The CDR3 is 12 residues long. Trimming took 6 bases from V and 5 from J, leaving 8 bases between them. Germline lookup yields CDR1 MNHEY and CDR2 SMNVEV (reference sequence). In the case of this clone: Its antigen is still unknown.

The clonotype originates from a man in his late teens or twenties in good health and CMV-seropositive. The chain uses TRBV27 and TRBJ1-5; possibly TRBD1 for D (6 bases). The sequenced material came from PBMCs. The CDR3: CASRHRDQPQHF. CDR3 DNA sequence: TGTGCCAGCAGGCACAGGGATCAGCCCCAGCATTTT.